A selection of T cell receptor beta chains follows, all from one sample in a study of T cell responses to AZD1222 COVID-19 vaccine. Assay used: immunoSEQ multiplex PCR; TCRdb lists only in-frame clones, some missing. Of 130,000 to 150,000 clones in the sample, approximately 89% were seen once. The input for sequencing was peripheral blood, taken on day 0 of AZD1222 vaccination. The receptors come from an adult in good health. The conserved cysteine and the conserved F or W are not part of the CDR3 here. The listing skips clone size in some rows; elsewhere it reads once, few, many or a size class.

clone_size j_call v_call cdr3_aa
. TRBJ1-2 TRBV7-9 APAGLGQGNYGYT
. TRBJ2-3 TRBV9 ASSPRHDTDTQY
. TRBJ1-6 TRBV5-4 ASSDTGNSPLH
. TRBJ1-1 TRBV18 ASSPFGTGMNTEAF
. TRBJ1-5 TRBV2 ASSSGQSNQPQH
. TRBJ1-6 TRBV6-5 ASMRVEDSPLH
once TRBJ2-1 TRBV4-1 ASSQDSQVGNEQF
. TRBJ1-1 TRBV18 ASSPATGRNTEAF
few TRBJ2-7 TRBV11-2 ASSLAPGQGIPYEQY
once TRBJ1-1 TRBV7-2 ASSLALSGTAIHEAF
few TRBJ2-7 TRBV7-2 ASSSRTSGPVASYEQY
. TRBJ2-5 TRBV6-1 ASSEIPKLAGGPQFKETQY
few TRBJ1-6 TRBV15 ATSRFSLNSPLH
. TRBJ1-1 TRBV5-5 ASSLLAYRQNTEAF
. TRBJ1-6 TRBV7-2 ASSLGDVRRQGASPLH
. TRBJ2-7 TRBV7-2 ASSTGYPYEQY
. TRBJ2-5 TRBV7-2 ASSSQNLETQY
. TRBJ2-1 TRBV5-6 ASSLATSGISYNEQF
. TRBJ1-3 TRBV4-1 ASSPMGSGRSGNTIY
. TRBJ2-1 TRBV4-2 ASSRADAGSSYNEQF
. TRBJ1-5 TRBV4-1 ASSPNPGLSNQPQH
. TRBJ2-7 TRBV18 ASSPQPTGGNEQY
. TRBJ2-7 TRBV7-9 ASDGPYEQY
. TRBJ1-4 TRBV19 ASSMGAGHYEKLF
. TRBJ1-6 TRBV5-1 ASSATGTGQSSPLH
. TRBJ1-2 TRBV7-2 ASSPGTGAAYGYT
. TRBJ1-5 TRBV27 ASSQRQGRNQPQH
. TRBJ2-7 TRBV27 ARGRRASSYEQY
. TRBJ1-1 TRBV7-2 ASTRTAMNTEAF
. TRBJ1-1 TRBV7-3 ASMRTGNTEAF
. TRBJ2-2 TRBV9 ASSPGDSSAGELF
. TRBJ2-1 TRBV5-1 ASSYGLGGGETNEQF
. TRBJ1-5 TRBV27 ASKDRGSNQPQH
. TRBJ2-3 TRBV5-6 ASSFSGGDTQY
. TRBJ2-7 TRBV12-2 ASRLVSFGGGQGSYEQY
. TRBJ1-5 TRBV7-6 ASSAGLSNQPQH
. TRBJ1-1 TRBV27 ASSLSFGGVGSMNTEAF
. TRBJ1-2 TRBV10-3 ATLLGGTGAPGYGYT
. TRBJ1-1 TRBV19 ASSISGQMNTEAF
. TRBJ2-2 TRBV11-2 ASSFDGNTGELF
. TRBJ1-1 TRBV5-1 ASSLWGTGGGTEAF
. TRBJ2-3 TRBV2 ASRSGFTDTQY
once TRBJ1-1 TRBV27 ASSPRASGTEAF
. TRBJ2-7 TRBV3-1/TRBV3-2 ASSPTPGQGARDEQY